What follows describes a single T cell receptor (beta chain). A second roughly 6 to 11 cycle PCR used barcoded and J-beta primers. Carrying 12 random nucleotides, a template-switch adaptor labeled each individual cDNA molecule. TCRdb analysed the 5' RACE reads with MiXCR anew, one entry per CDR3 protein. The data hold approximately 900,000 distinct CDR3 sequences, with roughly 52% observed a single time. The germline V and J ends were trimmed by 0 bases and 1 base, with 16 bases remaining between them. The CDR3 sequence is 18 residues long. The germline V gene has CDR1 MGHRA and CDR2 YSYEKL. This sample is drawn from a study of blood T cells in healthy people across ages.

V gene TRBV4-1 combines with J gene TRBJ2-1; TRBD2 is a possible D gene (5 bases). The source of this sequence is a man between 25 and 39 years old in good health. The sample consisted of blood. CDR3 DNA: TGCGCCAGCAGCCAAGATCGTCACAGCCGGACTTCCTACAATGAGCAGTTCTTC. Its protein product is CASSQDRHSRTSYNEQFF.